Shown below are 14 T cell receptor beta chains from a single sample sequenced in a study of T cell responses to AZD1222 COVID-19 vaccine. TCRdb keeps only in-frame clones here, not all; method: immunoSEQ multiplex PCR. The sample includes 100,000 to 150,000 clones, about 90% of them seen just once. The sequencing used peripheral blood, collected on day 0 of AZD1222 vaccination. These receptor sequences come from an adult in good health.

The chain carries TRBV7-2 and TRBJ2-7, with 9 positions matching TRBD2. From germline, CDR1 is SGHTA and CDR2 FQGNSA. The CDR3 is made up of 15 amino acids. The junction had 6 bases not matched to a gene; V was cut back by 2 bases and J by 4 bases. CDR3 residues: CASSLLGTSWYEQYF. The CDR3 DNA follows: TGTGCCAGCAGCTTATTAGGGACTAGCTGGTACGAGCAGTACTTC.

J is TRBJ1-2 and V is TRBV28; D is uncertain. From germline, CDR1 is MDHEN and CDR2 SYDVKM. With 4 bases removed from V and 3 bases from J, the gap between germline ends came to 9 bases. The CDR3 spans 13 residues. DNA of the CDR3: TGTGCCAGCAGTTCCACTCAACACTATGGCTACACCTTC. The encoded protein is CASSSTQHYGYTF.

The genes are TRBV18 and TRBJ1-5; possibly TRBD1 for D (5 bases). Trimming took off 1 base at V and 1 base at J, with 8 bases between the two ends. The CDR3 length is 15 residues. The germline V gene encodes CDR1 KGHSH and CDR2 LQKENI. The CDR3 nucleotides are TGTGCCAGCTCACCACTCTCAGGGAGCAATCAGCCCCAGCATTTT. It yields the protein CASSPLSGSNQPQHF.

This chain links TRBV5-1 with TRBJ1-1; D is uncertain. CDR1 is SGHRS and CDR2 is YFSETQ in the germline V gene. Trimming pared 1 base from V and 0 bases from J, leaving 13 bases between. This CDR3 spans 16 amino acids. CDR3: CASSLFEVSMNTEAFF. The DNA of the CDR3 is TGCGCCAGCAGCTTGTTCGAGGTTTCCATGAACACTGAAGCTTTCTTT.

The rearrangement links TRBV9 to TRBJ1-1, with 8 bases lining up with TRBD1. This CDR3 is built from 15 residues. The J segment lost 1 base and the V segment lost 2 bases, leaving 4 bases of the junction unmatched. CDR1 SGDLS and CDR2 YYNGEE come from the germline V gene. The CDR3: CASSVGDRTNTEAFF. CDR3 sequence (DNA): TGTGCCAGCAGCGTGGGGGACAGGACGAACACTGAAGCTTTCTTT. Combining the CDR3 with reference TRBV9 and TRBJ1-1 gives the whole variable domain DSGVTQTPKHLITATGQRVTLRCSPRSGDLSVYWYQQSLDQGLQFLIQYYNGEERAKGNILERFSAQQFPDLHSELNLSSLELGDSALYFCASSVGDRTNTEAFFGQGTRLTVV.

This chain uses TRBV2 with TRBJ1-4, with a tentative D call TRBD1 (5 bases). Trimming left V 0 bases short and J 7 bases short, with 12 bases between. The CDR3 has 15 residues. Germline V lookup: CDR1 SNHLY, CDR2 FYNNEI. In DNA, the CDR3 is TGTGCCAGCAGTGAAGCCGGGACCTCGGTTGAAAAACTGTTTTTT. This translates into CASSEAGTSVEKLFF.

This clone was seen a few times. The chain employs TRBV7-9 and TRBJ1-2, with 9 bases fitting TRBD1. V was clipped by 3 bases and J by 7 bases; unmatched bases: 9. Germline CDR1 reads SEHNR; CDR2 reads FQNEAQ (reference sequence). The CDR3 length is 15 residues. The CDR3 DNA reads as TGTGCCAGCAGCTTCGCATCACAGGGGGCGGGTGGCTACACCTTC. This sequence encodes CASSFASQGAGGYTF.

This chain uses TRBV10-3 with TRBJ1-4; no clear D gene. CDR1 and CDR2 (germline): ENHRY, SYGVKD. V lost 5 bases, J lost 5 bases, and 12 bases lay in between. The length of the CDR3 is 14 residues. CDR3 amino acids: CAISTQDGNEKLFF. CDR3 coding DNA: TGTGCCATCAGTACCCAGGACGGCAATGAAAAACTGTTTTTT.

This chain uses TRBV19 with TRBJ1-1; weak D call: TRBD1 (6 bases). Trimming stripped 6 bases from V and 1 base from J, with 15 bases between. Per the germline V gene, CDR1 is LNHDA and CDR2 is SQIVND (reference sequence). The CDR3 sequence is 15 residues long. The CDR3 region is CASRYGRGANTEAFF. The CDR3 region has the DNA TGTGCCAGTAGGTATGGTCGGGGGGCGAACACTGAAGCTTTCTTT.

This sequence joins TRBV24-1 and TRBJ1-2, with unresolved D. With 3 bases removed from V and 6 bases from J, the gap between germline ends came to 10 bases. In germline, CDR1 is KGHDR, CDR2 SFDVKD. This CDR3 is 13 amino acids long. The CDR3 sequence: CATSDRSGNGYTF. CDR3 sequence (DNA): TGTGCCACCAGTGATAGGTCAGGTAATGGCTACACCTTC.

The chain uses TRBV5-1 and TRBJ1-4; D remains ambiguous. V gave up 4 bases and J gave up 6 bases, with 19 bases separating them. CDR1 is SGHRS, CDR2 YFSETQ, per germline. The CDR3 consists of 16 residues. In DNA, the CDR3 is TGCGCCAGCAGCGCTGGGATCACCGTTGGGGATGAAAAACTGTTTTTT. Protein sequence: CASSAGITVGDEKLFF.

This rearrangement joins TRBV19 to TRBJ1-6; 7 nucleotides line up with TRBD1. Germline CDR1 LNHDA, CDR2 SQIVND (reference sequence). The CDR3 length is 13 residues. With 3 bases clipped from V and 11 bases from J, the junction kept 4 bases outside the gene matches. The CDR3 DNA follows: TGTGCCAGTAGTATCCAGGGGGGGACACCCCTCCACTTT. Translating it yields CASSIQGGTPLHF.

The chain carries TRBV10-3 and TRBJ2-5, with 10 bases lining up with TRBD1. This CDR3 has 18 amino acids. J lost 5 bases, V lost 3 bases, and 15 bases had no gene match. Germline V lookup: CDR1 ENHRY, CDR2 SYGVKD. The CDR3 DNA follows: TGTGCCATCAGTGATGGCGGGACAGGGGCCTCGCGGGGGGAGACCCAGTACTTC. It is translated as CAISDGGTGASRGETQYF.

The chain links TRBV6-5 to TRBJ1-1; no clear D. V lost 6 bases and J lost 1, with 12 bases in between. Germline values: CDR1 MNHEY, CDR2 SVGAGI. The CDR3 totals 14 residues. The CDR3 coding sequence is TGTGCCAGCAGCTACGATGTCCCGAACACTGAAGCTTTCTTT. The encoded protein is CASSYDVPNTEAFF.